This T cell receptor (beta chain) was identified during a study of blood T cells in healthy people across ages. The authors ran a second PCR of roughly 6 to 12 cycles using a sample-barcoded 5' primer and a J-beta primer mix. A single record per CDR3 protein comes from TCRdb applying MiXCR to the 5' RACE reads. This sample has roughly 550,000 distinct CDR3 sequences, with nearly 25% found just once. Germline lookup yields CDR1 SGHVS and CDR2 FNYEAQ. The CDR3 has 14 residues. V shed 5 bases and J shed 6 bases, with 14 bases lying between them. These data also featured in a second study, about T cells of mothers and their children. From that report: Slightly higher, non-significant overlap characterized related mother-child pairs relative to unrelated pairs.

The source material was blood. The chain has TRBV7-6 and TRBJ2-1; D not certain. The clonotype comes from a boy between 10 and 17 years old in good health. CDR3 DNA: TGTGCCAGCAGCCTATCCTACGTTCCCAATGAGCAGTTCTTC. Its translation: CASSLSYVPNEQFF.